The sequence of this TCR beta chain was determined in a study of beta chain features in type 1 diabetes. Details on this clone: The target antigen is unknown.

Expressed TCRB transcripts got sequenced, as all isolated RNA was reverse transcribed. Sequenced by immunoSEQ multiplex PCR; TCRdb stores in-frame clones only, minus some. Of 200,000 to 300,000 clones in the sample, 20% were seen once. Points from the study as a whole: Moderately but significantly shorter TCRB CDR3s were found in Type 1 diabetes patients in all four CD4+ subsets.

The specimen sequenced was naive CD4+ T cells from blood. The origin of this receptor is a woman aged 40 to 50 with type 1 diabetes.

The CDR3 coding sequence is TGCGCCAGCAGCCAAGGGCGGGCGAGCTCCTACAATGAGCAGTTCTTC. The encoded protein is CASSQGRASSYNEQFF. The rearrangement uses TRBV4-3 and TRBJ2-1; a weak D match, TRBD2 (5 bases). Trimming stripped 1 base from V and 0 bases from J, with 10 bases between. Germline CDR1 is LGHNA and CDR2 is YSLEER. The CDR3 covers 16 residues.